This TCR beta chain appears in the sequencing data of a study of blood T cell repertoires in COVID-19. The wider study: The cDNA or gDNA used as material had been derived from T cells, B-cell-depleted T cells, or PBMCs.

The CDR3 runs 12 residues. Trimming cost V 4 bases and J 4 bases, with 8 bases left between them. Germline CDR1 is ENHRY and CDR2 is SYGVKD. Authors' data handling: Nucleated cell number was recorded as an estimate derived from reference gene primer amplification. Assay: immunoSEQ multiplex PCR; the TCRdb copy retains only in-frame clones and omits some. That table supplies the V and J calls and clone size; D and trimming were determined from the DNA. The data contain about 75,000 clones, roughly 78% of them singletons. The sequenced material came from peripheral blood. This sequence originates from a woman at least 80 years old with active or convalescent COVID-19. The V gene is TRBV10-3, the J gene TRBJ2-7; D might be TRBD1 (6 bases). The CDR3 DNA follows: TGTGCCATCAGTGGAGGGGGATACGAGCAGTACTTC. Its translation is CAISGGGYEQYF.